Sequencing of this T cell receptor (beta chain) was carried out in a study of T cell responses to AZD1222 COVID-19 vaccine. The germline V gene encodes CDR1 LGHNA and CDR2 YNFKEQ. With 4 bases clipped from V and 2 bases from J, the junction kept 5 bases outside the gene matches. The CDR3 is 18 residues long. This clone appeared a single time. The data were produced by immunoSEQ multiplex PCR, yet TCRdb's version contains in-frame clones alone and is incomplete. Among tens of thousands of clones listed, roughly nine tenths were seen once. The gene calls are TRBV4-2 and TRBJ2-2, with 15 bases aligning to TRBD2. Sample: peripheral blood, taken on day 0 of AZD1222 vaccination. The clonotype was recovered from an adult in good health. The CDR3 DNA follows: TGTGCCAGCAGCCTGGGGGGACTAGCGGGAGGCAACACCGGGGAGCTGTTTTTT. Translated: CASSLGGLAGGNTGELFF.